The 29 T cell receptor beta chains below were found in one sample sequenced in a study of regulatory T cells in long-lasting Graves disease. In building TCR beta libraries, iRepertoire HTBI primers were used together with Arm-PCR of CDR3 regions. TCRdb re-analysed the multiplex PCR reads in MiXCR, keeping a single row per CDR3 protein. This sample has a few hundred thousand distinct CDR3 sequences, with roughly 17% found just once. The time point here: newly diagnosed GD, antithyroid drugs for less than 3 months. Following extraction of RNA from PBMCs, that RNA was used to make the TCR library. These sequences were also reported in another study, on T cells in Graves' hyperthyroidism and ophthalmopathy.

The sample consisted of peripheral blood mononuclear cells (PBMCs), taken at new diagnosis, from a patient treated with antithyroid drugs. The receptor source for this set is a man in his forties or fifties with Graves disease.

Ten or more counts support this clonotype. The V call is TRBV5-1, the J call TRBJ2-7, with TRBD1 matching over 7 bases. Looked up from germline, CDR1 is SGHRS and CDR2 is YFSETQ. The V and J ends lost 1 base and 3 bases, in that order; junction bases with no gene match: 10. The CDR3 has 16 residues. CDR3 amino acids: CASSLPLGQGDYEQYF. The DNA of the CDR3 is TGCGCCAGCAGCTTGCCTTTAGGGCAGGGGGACTACGAGCAGTACTTC.

This clonotype was seen ten or more times. J is TRBJ2-7 and V is TRBV2; 10 positions match TRBD2. Trimming removed 6 bases from V and 0 bases from J; junction bases left unmatched: 5. The CDR3 extends over 15 amino acids. Germline values: CDR1 SNHLY, CDR2 FYNNEI. For the CDR3, the DNA is TGTGCCAGCAGGGCTAGCGGGAGTACCTCCTACGAGCAGTACTTC. Encoded protein: CASRASGSTSYEQYF.

This clonotype occurred many times. The rearrangement links TRBV6-2 or TRBV6-3 to TRBJ2-3; D is perhaps TRBD2 (5 bases). Germline V gene sequence: CDR1 MNHEY, CDR2 SVGEGT. Trimming cost V 6 bases and J 0 bases, with 22 bases left between them. The CDR3 length is 18 residues. As DNA, the CDR3 is TGTGCCAGCAGATCAGATGAGAGGGCCTTCTCTAGCACAGATACGCAGTATTTT. Translation: CASRSDERAFSSTDTQYF.

In this sample, this clonotype turned up many times. The genes are TRBV12-3 or TRBV12-4 and TRBJ2-3; 9 bases are a match to TRBD1. The CDR3 totals 16 residues. V gave up 5 bases and J gave up 3 bases; unmatched junction bases: 9. The CDR3 here is CASSVQGAIPTDTQYF. CDR3 in DNA: TGTGCCAGCAGTGTACAGGGGGCGATCCCTACAGATACGCAGTATTTT.

The gene calls are TRBV29-1 and TRBJ2-3; D not certain. V dropped 3 bases and J dropped 1 base, with 8 bases sitting between them. Germline V CDR1 and CDR2: SQVTM, ANQGSEA. CDR3 length equals 13 residues. DNA of the CDR3: TGCAGCGTTGACCCGACTGGCACAGATACGCAGTATTTT. Encoded protein: CSVDPTGTDTQYF.

In this sample, this clonotype turned up many times. The V gene is TRBV5-5, the J gene TRBJ2-3, with D perhaps being TRBD1 or TRBD2 (5 bases each). Germline assignment: CDR1 SGHKS and CDR2 YYEKEE (reference sequence). This CDR3 contains 16 residues. The ends were cut back, 4 bases at V and 4 bases at J, with 19 bases in the middle. The CDR3 protein is CASSDDRDPMADTQYF. For the CDR3, the DNA is TGTGCCAGCAGCGACGACCGGGACCCAATGGCAGATACGCAGTATTTT.

Of note for this clonotype: This may arise from a read error, as a much more abundant clone is one base away. V usage is TRBV28 and J usage is TRBJ1-2; D not certain. Germline lookup yields CDR1 MDHEN and CDR2 SYDVKM. Trimming stripped 8 bases from V and 2 bases from J, with 12 bases between. The CDR3 length is 13 residues. The CDR3 nucleotides are TGTGCCAGCGGATTCACGGACAACTATGGCTACACCTTC. It yields the protein CASGFTDNYGYTF.

This clonotype was detected only a few times. The chain recombines TRBV20-1 with TRBJ1-1, with 7 nucleotides matching TRBD1. The germline gives CDR1 DFQATT, CDR2 SNEGSKA (reference sequence). The V and J ends lost 4 bases and 10 bases, in that order; junction bases with no gene match: 9. CDR3 size: 12 residues. The CDR3 bases are TGCAGTGCTACGGACAGGAGCCTTGGAGCTTTCTTT. Residues: CSATDRSLGAFF.

The chain is built from TRBV6-1 and TRBJ2-2; either TRBD1 or TRBD2 may supply D (6 bases each). Germline CDR1 MNHNS, CDR2 SASEGT. This CDR3 is built from 14 residues. V was pared by 7 bases and J by 7 bases, with 16 bases between. CDR3 region: CASNLGGRGGELFF. The DNA of the CDR3 is TGTGCCAGCAACCTGGGGGGCCGGGGCGGGGAGCTGTTTTTT.

This clonotype showed up many times. This chain joins TRBV7-8 and TRBJ1-3, with D maybe TRBD1 (5 bases). Trimming removed 5 bases at V and 0 bases at J, with 11 bases between. There are 15 residues in the CDR3. The germline V gene has CDR1 SGHVS and CDR2 FQNEAQ. Here the CDR3 reads CASSIDRYSGNTIYF. DNA for the CDR3: TGTGCCAGCAGCATAGACAGATACTCTGGAAACACCATATATTTT.

In this sample, this clonotype turned up many times. The CDR3 nucleotides are TGCGCCAGCAGCTTGATGGGACGTAGGTGGCAAGATACGCAGTATTTT. Its translation: CASSLMGRRWQDTQYF. The genes are TRBV5-1 and TRBJ2-3; tentatively, D is TRBD1 or TRBD2 (5 bases each). The germline V and J ends were trimmed by 1 base and 5 bases, with 17 bases remaining between them. Per germline, CDR1 SGHRS and CDR2 YFSETQ. The CDR3 loop spans 16 amino acids.

As for this clonotype: At one of its ends the junction is not consistent with the germline gene, which may arise from a read error. The chain couples TRBV5-1 to TRBJ1-2; no definite D call. Germline CDR1 is SGHRS and CDR2 is YFSETQ. The CDR3 loop spans 14 amino acids. CDR3 sequence: CASSLDVANYGYTF. CDR3 nucleotides: TGTGCCAGCAGCTTGGACGTAGCTAACTATGGCTACACCTTC.

The chain carries TRBV5-1 and TRBJ1-4; no clear D. CDR3 length: 16 amino acids. V gave up 0 bases and J gave up 0 bases, with 9 bases separating them. The germline V gene has CDR1 SGHRS and CDR2 YFSETQ. Here the CDR3 DNA reads TGCGCCAGCAGCTTGGACTCGGGGACAACTAATGAAAAACTGTTTTTT. Translated, it gives CASSLDSGTTNEKLFF.

In its sample, this clonotype was seen many times. CDR3 in amino acids: CASSYWGPNQPQHF. The CDR3 DNA sequence: TGTGCCAGCAGTTACTGGGGCCCCAATCAGCCCCAGCATTTT. J is TRBJ1-5 and V is TRBV6-2 or TRBV6-3, with a possible D match to TRBD1 (5 bases). Deletions cut 1 base from V and 3 bases from J, with 7 bases between. The V gene's germline CDR1 is MNHEY and CDR2 SVGEGT. CDR3 length: 14 amino acids.

This clonotype appeared a few times. The chain carries TRBV7-9 and TRBJ2-3; maybe TRBD1 (5 bases). The V gene's germline CDR1 is SEHNR and CDR2 FQNEAQ (reference sequence). V shed 5 bases and J shed 2 bases, with 14 bases lying between them. CDR3 length: 15 amino acids. The CDR3 region has the DNA TGTGCCAGCAGCCAAATGCTTGGGGCCACAGATACGCAGTATTTT. This encodes CASSQMLGATDTQYF.

This clonotype was observed at least ten times. V and J are TRBV7-3 and TRBJ2-3; unclear D gene. The CDR3 has 15 residues. CDR1 is SGHTA and CDR2 is FQGTGA in the germline V gene. Trimming pared 2 bases from V and 0 bases from J, leaving 9 bases between. DNA of the CDR3: TGTGCCAGCAGCTTAGGTCTCGGCAGCACAGATACGCAGTATTTT. Its translation is CASSLGLGSTDTQYF.

At least ten counts were recorded for this clonotype. CDR3 sequence: CASTAGLAGYEQYF. The CDR3 DNA is TGCGCCAGCACTGCGGGACTAGCGGGTTACGAGCAGTACTTC. The chain employs TRBV10-2 and TRBJ2-7; 12 nucleotides match TRBD2. Losses at the gene ends were 7 bases for V and 4 bases for J; bases not matched to a gene: 5. The CDR3 length is 14 residues. Germline CDR1 and CDR2: WSHSY and SAAADI.

This clonotype was seen repeatedly, ten times or more. V and J are TRBV5-1 and TRBJ2-3; D may correspond to TRBD1 or TRBD2 (5 bases each). V was trimmed by 2 bases and J by 4 bases, leaving 14 bases between them. Germline-derived CDR1 and CDR2 are SGHRS and YFSETQ. This CDR3 region has 15 residues. The CDR3 sequence: CASSFGTGVSDTQYF. The CDR3 DNA reads TGCGCCAGCAGCTTCGGGACCGGAGTGTCAGATACGCAGTATTTT.

The chain links TRBV5-1 to TRBJ2-3, with D maybe TRBD2 (6 bases). The CDR3 is 16 residues long. V lost 2 bases to trimming and J lost 3 bases, with 16 bases between them. Looked up from germline, CDR1 is SGHRS and CDR2 is YFSETQ. The CDR3 nucleotides are TGCGCCAGCAGCTTTCTCGCGGGGAGTGGAACAGATACGCAGTATTTT. It codes for CASSFLAGSGTDTQYF.

In this sample, this clonotype turned up many times. This chain connects TRBV6-1 to TRBJ2-7, with D perhaps matching TRBD1 (6 bases). The CDR3 has 14 amino acids. V was clipped by 1 base and J by 0 bases, with 7 bases between them. CDR1 MNHNS and CDR2 SASEGT come from the germline V gene. The DNA of the CDR3 is TGTGCCAGCAGTGAAGTGGGGGCCTCCTACGAGCAGTACTTC. Amino acid sequence: CASSEVGASYEQYF.

This clonotype was detected only a few times. The chain recombines TRBV6-5 with TRBJ2-1; D uncertain. Germline V lookup: CDR1 MNHEY, CDR2 SVGAGI. V was trimmed by 3 bases and J by 9 bases, leaving 9 bases between them. The CDR3 covers 12 residues. CDR3 DNA: TGTGCCAGCAGTTATTCAGAAGGTGAGCAGTTCTTC. This codes for CASSYSEGEQFF.

This clonotype has a handful of counts. The chain is built from TRBV4-3 and TRBJ2-3; D is uncertain. Trimming left V 0 bases short and J 7 bases short, with 8 bases between. Germline loops: CDR1 LGHNA, CDR2 YSLEER. The CDR3 sequence is 13 residues long. CDR3 sequence reads: CASSQDWQYTQYF. The DNA of the CDR3 is TGCGCCAGCAGCCAAGACTGGCAGTATACGCAGTATTTT.

The chain has TRBV6-2 or TRBV6-3 and TRBJ2-6; a weak D match, TRBD1 (6 bases). The length of the CDR3 is 15 residues. V was cut by 6 bases and J by 3 bases, with 12 bases left in between. Germline CDR1 is MNHEY and CDR2 is SVGEGT. This CDR3 reads CASRLGGFGANVLTF. The CDR3 DNA sequence: TGTGCCAGCAGACTAGGGGGATTTGGGGCCAACGTCCTGACTTTC.

This clonotype was detected ten times or more. The chain's CDR3 is CASSSTGTATYEQYF. Written as DNA, the CDR3 is TGTGCCAGCAGTTCCACCGGGACAGCCACCTACGAGCAGTACTTC. The rearrangement uses TRBV28 and TRBJ2-7, with TRBD1 identical over 7 bases. The CDR3 has 15 residues. The trim removed 4 bases at V and 2 bases at J, leaving 8 bases unmatched. Germline loops: CDR1 MDHEN, CDR2 SYDVKM.

In the case of this clonotype: A far larger clone is one nucleotide away, so this likely arose from a read error. V is TRBV6-2 or TRBV6-3 and J is TRBJ2-2; 7 bases match TRBD2. The CDR3 totals 14 residues. After removal of 5 bases from V and 6 bases from J, the junction contained 6 bases not matched to a gene. CDR1 and CDR2 (germline): MNHEY, SVGEGT. In DNA form, the CDR3 reads TGTGCCAGCAGTGGCGGACTAGAGTCCGGGGAGCTGTTTTTT. The encoded protein is CASSGGLESGELFF.

This clonotype was recorded at least ten times. The CDR3: CASSQELAGPQYF. CDR3 DNA sequence: TGTGCCAGCAGCCAAGAACTAGCGGGGCCGCAGTATTTT. The chain combines TRBV3-1 with TRBJ2-3; 10 bases align to TRBD2. The CDR3 loop spans 13 amino acids. Germline-derived CDR1 and CDR2 are LGHDT and YNNKEL (reference sequence). J was trimmed by 10 bases and V by 0 bases; bases with no gene match: 1.

This clonotype appeared many times. The chain employs TRBV14 and TRBJ2-2; D tentatively fits TRBD1 or TRBD2 (6 bases each). The germline gives CDR1 SGHDN, CDR2 FVKESK. The ends were cut back, 4 bases at V and 5 bases at J, with 14 bases in the middle. This CDR3 is built from 15 residues. CDR3 residues: CASSRMGGSTGELFF. The CDR3 DNA is TGTGCCAGCAGCCGAATGGGGGGCAGTACCGGGGAGCTGTTTTTT.

This clonotype was detected ten times or more. The CDR3 coding sequence is TGCAGTGCCCCCCCTTTCGGGGCTAGCGATGGGGAGACCCAGTACTTC. It encodes CSAPPFGASDGETQYF. The rearrangement uses TRBV20-1 and TRBJ2-5; possibly TRBD2 for D (6 bases). CDR1 is DFQATT, CDR2 SNEGSKA, per germline (reference sequence). Trimming took off 6 bases at V and 5 bases at J, with 25 bases between the two ends. This CDR3 is 16 amino acids long.

There are many counts of this clonotype. This rearrangement joins TRBV28 to TRBJ1-1, with a tentative D call TRBD1 (6 bases). Germline assignment: CDR1 MDHEN and CDR2 SYDVKM. The V gene lost 7 bases and the J gene lost 4 bases, with 13 bases spanning the gap. CDR3 length: 13 amino acids. The CDR3 is CASTPGHTTEAFF. CDR3 in DNA: TGTGCCAGCACCCCGGGACATACCACTGAAGCTTTCTTT. Full variable domain (missing parts from reference TRBV28 and TRBJ1-1): DVKVTQSSRYLVKRTGEKVFLECVQDMDHENMFWYRQDPGLGLRLIYFSYDVKMKEKGDIPEGYSVSREKKERFSLILESASTNQTSMYLCASTPGHTTEAFFGQGTRLTVV.